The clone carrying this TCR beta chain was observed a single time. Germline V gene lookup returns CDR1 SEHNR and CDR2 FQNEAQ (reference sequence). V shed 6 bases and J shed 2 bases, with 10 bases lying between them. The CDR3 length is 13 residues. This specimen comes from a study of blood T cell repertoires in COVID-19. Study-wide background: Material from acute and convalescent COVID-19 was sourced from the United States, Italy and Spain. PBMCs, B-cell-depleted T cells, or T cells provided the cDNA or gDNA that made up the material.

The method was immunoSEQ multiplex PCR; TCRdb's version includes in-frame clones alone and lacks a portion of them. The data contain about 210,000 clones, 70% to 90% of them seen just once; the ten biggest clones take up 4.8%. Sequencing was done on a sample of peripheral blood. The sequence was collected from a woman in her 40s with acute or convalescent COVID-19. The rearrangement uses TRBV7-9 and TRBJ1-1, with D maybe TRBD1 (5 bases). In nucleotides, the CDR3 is TGTGCCAGCAGTCTAGACAGTAACACTGAAGCTTTCTTT. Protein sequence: CASSLDSNTEAFF.